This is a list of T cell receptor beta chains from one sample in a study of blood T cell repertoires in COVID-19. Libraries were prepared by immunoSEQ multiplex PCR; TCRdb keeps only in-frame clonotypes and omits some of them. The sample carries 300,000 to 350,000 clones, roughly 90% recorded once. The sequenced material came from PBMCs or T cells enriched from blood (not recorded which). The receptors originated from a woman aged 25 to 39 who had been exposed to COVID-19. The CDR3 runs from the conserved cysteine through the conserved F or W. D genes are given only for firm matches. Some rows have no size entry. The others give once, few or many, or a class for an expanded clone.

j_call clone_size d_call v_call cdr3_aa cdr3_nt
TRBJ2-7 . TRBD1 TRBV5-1 CASSLAVQGVNEQYF TGCGCCAGCAGCTTGGCCGTGCAGGGGGTGAACGAGCAGTACTTC
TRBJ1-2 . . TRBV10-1 CASSESIGAAHGYTF TGCGCCAGCAGTGAGTCGATAGGGGCGGCTCATGGCTACACCTTC
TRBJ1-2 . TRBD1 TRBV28 CASSFFGTGGIYGYTF TGTGCCAGCAGTTTTTTCGGGACAGGGGGGATCTATGGCTACACCTTC
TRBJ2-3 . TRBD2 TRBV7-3 CASSPGPASGSKYF TGTGCCAGCAGCCCCGGGCCGGCTAGCGGGAGCAAGTATTTT
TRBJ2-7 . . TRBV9 CASSPRGYEQYF TGTGCCAGCAGCCCCCGGGGCTACGAGCAGTACTTC
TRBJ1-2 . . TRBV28 CASSLVGAGDRFYGYTF TGTGCCAGCAGTTTGGTTGGGGCGGGAGACCGTTTCTATGGCTACACCTTC
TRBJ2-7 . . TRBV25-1 CASSPGSISYEQYF TGTGCCAGTTCGCCGGGAAGCATCTCCTACGAGCAGTACTTC
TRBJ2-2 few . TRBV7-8 CASSLNPDSNTGELFF TGTGCCAGCAGCTTAAATCCGGACTCGAACACCGGGGAGCTGTTTTTT
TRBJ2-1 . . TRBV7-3 CASSRDSYNEQFF TGTGCCAGCAGCCGGGACTCCTACAATGAGCAGTTCTTC
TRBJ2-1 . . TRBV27 CASGRRLTSYNEQFF TGTGCCAGCGGACGGAGGCTGACTTCCTACAATGAGCAGTTCTTC
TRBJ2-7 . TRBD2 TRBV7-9 CAGTSGGSYEQYF TGTGCCGGGACTAGCGGGGGATCCTACGAGCAGTACTTC
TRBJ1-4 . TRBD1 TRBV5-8 CASSRDSHNEKLFF TGTGCCAGCAGCCGGGACAGCCATAATGAAAAACTGTTTTTT
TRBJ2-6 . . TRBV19 CASSMRLSGANVLTF TGTGCCAGTAGTATGAGGCTCTCTGGGGCCAACGTCCTGACTTTC
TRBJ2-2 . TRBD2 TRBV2 CASTDMDSGTSVSAGELFF TGTGCCAGCACCGATATGGACTCTGGGACTAGCGTTTCGGCTGGGGAGCTGTTTTTT
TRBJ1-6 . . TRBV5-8 CASSLGRANSPLHF TGTGCCAGCAGCTTAGGGAGGGCTAATTCACCCCTCCACTTT
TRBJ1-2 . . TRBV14 CASSQEEGTEGYTF TGTGCCAGCAGCCAAGAGGAGGGGACGGAAGGCTACACCTTC
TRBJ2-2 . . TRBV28 CASRSRDWGGELFF TGTGCCAGCAGATCACGGGACTGGGGCGGGGAGCTGTTTTTT
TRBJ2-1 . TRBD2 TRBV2 CASSGTTSGTFF TGTGCCAGCAGTGGAACGACTAGCGGAACGTTCTTC
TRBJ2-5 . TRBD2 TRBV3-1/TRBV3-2 CASSQERLAGGPVRETQYF TGTGCCAGCAGCCAAGAGCGGCTAGCGGGAGGGCCGGTCAGAGAGACCCAGTACTTC
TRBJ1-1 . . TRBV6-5 CASSYPGNTEAFF TGTGCCAGCAGTTACCCAGGGAACACTGAAGCTTTCTTT
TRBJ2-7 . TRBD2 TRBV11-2 CASSIHSGRSSYEQYF TGTGCCAGCAGCATTCATAGCGGGAGGAGCTCCTACGAGCAGTACTTC
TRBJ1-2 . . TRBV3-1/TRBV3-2 CASSRGGHKGYTF TGTGCCAGCAGCCGTGGGGGCCACAAGGGCTACACCTTC
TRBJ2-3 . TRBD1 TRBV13 CASSSRDREWDTQYF TGTGCCAGCAGTTCCCGGGACAGGGAATGGGATACGCAGTATTTT
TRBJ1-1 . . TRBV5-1 CASSLRQGNTEAFF TGCGCCAGCAGCTTGCGGCAGGGTAACACTGAAGCTTTCTTT
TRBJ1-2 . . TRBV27 CASSWGESYGYTF TGTGCCAGCTCTTGGGGGGAGTCCTATGGCTACACCTTC
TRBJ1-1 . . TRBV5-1 CASSLEQFTEAFF TGCGCCAGCAGCTTGGAACAGTTCACTGAAGCTTTCTTT
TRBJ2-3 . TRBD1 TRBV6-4 CASRLTGLTDTQYF TGTGCCAGCAGACTGACAGGGTTGACAGATACGCAGTATTTT
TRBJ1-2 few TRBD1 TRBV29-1 CSAWTGGKMGYTF TGCAGCGCCTGGACAGGGGGCAAGATGGGCTACACCTTC
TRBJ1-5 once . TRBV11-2 CASSFSGDQPQHF TGTGCCAGCAGCTTCTCAGGCGATCAGCCCCAGCATTTT
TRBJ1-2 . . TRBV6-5 CASSPRGEGNYGYTF TGTGCCAGCAGCCCGCGGGGAGAGGGTAACTATGGCTACACCTTC
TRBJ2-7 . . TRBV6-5 CASNPWRAVEQYF TGTGCCAGCAACCCCTGGAGGGCCGTTGAGCAGTACTTC
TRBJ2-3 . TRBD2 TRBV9 CASSGSRTDTQYF TGTGCCAGTAGCGGGAGTCGAACAGATACGCAGTATTTT
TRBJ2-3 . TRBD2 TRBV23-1 CASSQSSYSREGTDTQYF TGCGCCAGCAGTCAATCATCCTATTCGAGGGAGGGGACAGATACGCAGTATTTT
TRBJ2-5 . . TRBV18 CASSPPSLQETQYF TGTGCCAGCTCACCACCGTCACTCCAAGAGACCCAGTACTTC
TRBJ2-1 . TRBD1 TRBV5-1 CATTLGQGADEQFF TGCGCCACCACATTGGGACAGGGGGCCGATGAGCAGTTCTTC
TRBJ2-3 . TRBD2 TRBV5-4 CASSPGLAVSTDTQYF TGTGCCAGCAGCCCGGGACTAGCGGTTAGCACAGATACGCAGTATTTT
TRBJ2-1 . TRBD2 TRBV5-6 CASSHVGLAGNEQFF TGTGCCAGCAGCCACGTCGGACTAGCGGGTAATGAGCAGTTCTTC
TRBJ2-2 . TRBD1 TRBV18 CASSPGTGGHTGELFF TGTGCCAGCTCACCAGGGACAGGGGGCCACACCGGGGAGCTGTTTTTT
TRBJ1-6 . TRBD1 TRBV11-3 CASSSPGGSSSYNSPLHF TGTGCCAGCAGCTCGCCAGGGGGCTCGAGCTCCTATAATTCACCCCTCCACTTT
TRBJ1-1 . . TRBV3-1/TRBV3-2 CASSRISGKEAFF TGTGCCAGCAGCCGCATTTCAGGGAAGGAAGCTTTCTTT
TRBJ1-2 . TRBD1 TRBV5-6 CASTTQDRGRYGYTF TGTGCCAGCACCACCCAGGACAGGGGGCGATATGGCTACACCTTC
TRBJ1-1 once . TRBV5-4 CASNRFGGTWDTEAFF TGTGCCAGCAACCGATTTGGGGGGACTTGGGACACTGAAGCTTTCTTT
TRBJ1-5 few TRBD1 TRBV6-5 CASNPLTGANQPQHF TGTGCCAGCAATCCGCTGACAGGGGCTAATCAGCCCCAGCATTTT
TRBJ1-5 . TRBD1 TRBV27 CASSVGGAIANQPQHF TGTGCCAGCAGTGTAGGGGGCGCGATCGCCAATCAGCCCCAGCATTTT
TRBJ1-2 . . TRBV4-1 CASSQDRHYGYTF TGCGCCAGCAGCCAAGACAGGCACTATGGCTACACCTTC
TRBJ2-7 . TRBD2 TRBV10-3 CAISGSHEQYF TGTGCCATTAGCGGGAGCCACGAGCAGTACTTC
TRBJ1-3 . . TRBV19 CASSISDSRGGNTIYF TGTGCCAGTAGTATCTCGGATTCTCGGGGAGGAAACACCATATATTTT
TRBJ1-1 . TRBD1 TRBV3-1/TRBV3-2 CASSLATGVGTEAFF TGTGCCAGCAGTCTGGCTACAGGGGTCGGAACTGAAGCTTTCTTT
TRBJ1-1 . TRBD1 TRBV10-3 CAIRPQGLNTEAFF TGTGCCATCAGACCACAGGGGTTGAACACTGAAGCTTTCTTT
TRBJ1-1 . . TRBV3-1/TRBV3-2 CASSQDLEPLTEAFF TGTGCCAGCAGCCAAGATCTCGAGCCCCTCACTGAAGCTTTCTTT
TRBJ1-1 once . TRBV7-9 CASSLSGTQATEAFF TGTGCCAGCAGCTTAAGTGGGACACAGGCGACTGAAGCTTTCTTT
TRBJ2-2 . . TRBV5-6 CASSLSSPGELFF TGTGCCAGCAGCTTGTCTTCCCCCGGGGAGCTGTTTTTT
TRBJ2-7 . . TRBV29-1 CSVALGGPVGEQYF TGCAGCGTTGCCTTGGGGGGACCCGTTGGGGAGCAGTACTTC
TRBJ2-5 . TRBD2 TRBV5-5 CASSLGSGAGGLETQYF TGTGCCAGCAGCTTGGGGTCGGGCGCGGGAGGGTTGGAGACCCAGTACTTC
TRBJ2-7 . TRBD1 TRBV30 CAWRPLGYRGQGIHEQYF TGTGCCTGGAGGCCTCTGGGTTATCGAGGACAGGGCATCCACGAGCAGTACTTC
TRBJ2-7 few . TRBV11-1 CASSLTDGYEQYF TGTGCCAGCAGCCTCACCGACGGGTACGAGCAGTACTTC
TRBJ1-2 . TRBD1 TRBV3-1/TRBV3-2 CASSTGTGGRSGYTF TGTGCCAGCAGCACCGGGACAGGGGGACGAAGCGGCTACACCTTC
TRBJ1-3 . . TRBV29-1 CSVEDLPSGSGNTIYF TGCAGCGTTGAAGATCTCCCGTCAGGCTCTGGAAACACCATATATTTT